The next 16 T cell receptor beta chains were all read from a single sample in a study of cytotoxic CD8 clonotypes in ibrutinib-treated CLL. Profiling relied on immunoSEQ multiplex PCR, and the TCRdb table lists in-frame clones only, not all of them. The sample shows about 160,000 clones, 81% of them seen only once. Sequenced material: PBMCs, taken after 12 months of ibrutinib treatment. All receptors come from a human donor with chronic lymphocytic leukemia.

The CDR3 region has the DNA TGTGCCTGGACCCCGGGGGCCCATGGCTACACCTTC. Protein: CAWTPGAHGYTF. J is TRBJ1-2 and V is TRBV30; D perhaps matches TRBD1 (6 bases). CDR1 is GTSNPN and CDR2 is SVGIG in the germline V gene (reference sequence). V gave up 4 bases and J gave up 6 bases, with 12 bases separating them. The CDR3 contains 12 residues.

The V call is TRBV4-2, the J call TRBJ2-3; TRBD2 matches 10 bases. Germline V gene data show CDR1 as LGHNA and CDR2 as YNFKEQ. The CDR3 consists of 17 residues. V lost 1 base and J lost 6; bases outside the gene matches: 10. The CDR3 spells CASSQGQTSGWRDTQYF. The CDR3, as DNA: TGTGCCAGCAGCCAAGGACAGACTAGCGGGTGGAGGGATACGCAGTATTTT.

The chain uses TRBV7-9 and TRBJ1-1; TRBD1 matches 7 bases. The V segment lost 4 bases and the J segment 0 bases; nucleotides outside the gene matches: 11. Germline CDR1 SEHNR, CDR2 FQNEAQ (reference sequence). The CDR3 loop spans 17 amino acids. The CDR3 DNA sequence: TGTGCCAGCAGCTCCCAGCCCGGACAGGAGTTGAACACTGAAGCTTTCTTT. Its translation is CASSSQPGQELNTEAFF.

V is TRBV11-2 and J is TRBJ2-7; 8 positions match TRBD1. CDR1 and CDR2 from the germline V gene are SGHAT and FQNNGV. The CDR3 is 16 amino acids. With V trimmed by 2 bases and J by 2 bases, 8 bases remained unmatched. CDR3 sequence: CASSLSPGGIAYEQYF. Written as DNA, the CDR3 is TGTGCCAGCAGCTTATCCCCAGGGGGCATCGCCTACGAGCAGTACTTC.

This chain links TRBV7-3 with TRBJ2-3; the D gene is possibly TRBD1 (5 bases). CDR3 length equals 13 residues. CDR1 and CDR2 from the germline V gene are SGHTA and FQGTGA. V lost 8 bases, J lost 4 bases, and 13 bases lay in between. CDR3 nucleotide sequence: TGTGCCAGCCGACAGACAGCCTCAGATACGCAGTATTTT. Its translation is CASRQTASDTQYF. The variable domain in full, completed from reference TRBV7-3 and TRBJ2-3, reads GAGVSQTPSNKVTEKGKYVELRCDPISGHTALYWYRQSLGQGPEFLIYFQGTGAADDSGLPNDRFFAVRPEGSVSTLKIQRTERGDSAVYLCASRQTASDTQYFGPGTRLTVL.

V is TRBV7-6 and J is TRBJ2-5, with 7 bases matching TRBD1. This CDR3 is built from 14 residues. Germline lookup yields CDR1 SGHVS and CDR2 FNYEAQ. V shed 5 bases and J 2 bases; nucleotides not matched to a gene: 5. The CDR3 coding sequence is TGTGCCAGCAGCCTATGGGACAGTCAAGAGACCCAGTACTTC. Protein sequence: CASSLWDSQETQYF.

The genes are TRBV19 and TRBJ1-1, with D possibly matching TRBD1 (5 bases). Germline CDR1 is LNHDA and CDR2 is SQIVND (reference sequence). The CDR3 is made up of 15 amino acids. The germline V and J ends were trimmed by 5 bases and 5 bases, with 18 bases remaining between them. CDR3 in amino acids: CASSPRGVIRTEAFF. CDR3 DNA sequence: TGTGCCAGTAGTCCGCGGGGGGTAATTAGGACTGAAGCTTTCTTT.

This clone was detected a few times. V is TRBV5-5 and J is TRBJ1-6; TRBD1 matches at 8 bases. V gave up 5 bases and J gave up 8 bases; unmatched junction bases: 6. Per germline, CDR1 SGHKS and CDR2 YYEKEE (reference sequence). CDR3 length: 14 residues. The CDR3: CASRPTGGYSPLHF. The CDR3 region has the DNA TGTGCCAGCAGACCTACAGGGGGTTATTCACCCCTCCACTTT.

This rearrangement joins TRBV7-2 to TRBJ2-3; 12 positions match TRBD2. V gave up 0 bases and J gave up 4 bases; unmatched junction bases: 8. CDR3 length equals 18 residues. CDR1 is SGHTA and CDR2 is FQGNSA in the germline V gene. The CDR3 protein is CASSLAWTGTSGSDTQYF. Written as DNA, the CDR3 is TGTGCCAGCAGCTTAGCGTGGACCGGGACTAGCGGGTCAGATACGCAGTATTTT.

This clone has just one count. This chain connects TRBV7-8 to TRBJ1-1, with 10 bases matching TRBD1. The CDR3 spans 18 residues. Germline V lookup: CDR1 SGHVS, CDR2 FQNEAQ. With V trimmed by 3 bases and J by 1 base, 11 bases remained unmatched. The CDR3 DNA sequence: TGTGCCAGCAGCTTTTTCCGGGACAGGGGCCAGGGGAACACTGAAGCTTTCTTT. It translates to CASSFFRDRGQGNTEAFF.

The chain employs TRBV27 and TRBJ1-1, with 9 bases that match TRBD1. This CDR3 has 14 residues. The germline CDR1 and CDR2 sequences are MNHEY and SMNVEV (reference sequence). The trim removed 7 bases at V and 0 bases at J, leaving 3 bases unmatched. CDR3: CASTRTGVNTEAFF. CDR3 nucleotide sequence: TGTGCCAGCACCCGGACAGGGGTGAACACTGAAGCTTTCTTT.

The J gene is TRBJ1-4, the V gene TRBV28; 7 nucleotides match TRBD1. The CDR3 sequence is 13 residues long. Looked up from germline, CDR1 is MDHEN and CDR2 is SYDVKM. Trimming cost V 8 bases and J 5 bases; bases outside gene matches: 5. For the CDR3, the DNA is TGTGCCAGCGAGCGGGACAGAAATGAAAAACTGTTTTTT. Its protein is CASERDRNEKLFF.

This chain links TRBV4-1 with TRBJ2-1, with 9 nucleotides matching TRBD2. This CDR3 is built from 18 residues. The V and J ends lost 1 base and 4 bases, in that order; junction bases with no gene match: 11. Germline CDR1 reads MGHRA; CDR2 reads YSYEKL. CDR3 protein: CASSQVVEAGGKYNEQFF. For the CDR3, the DNA is TGCGCCAGCAGCCAAGTAGTTGAGGCGGGGGGGAAATACAATGAGCAGTTCTTC.

This chain joins TRBV6-1 and TRBJ1-3; no clear D gene. With 3 bases removed from V and 0 bases from J, the gap between germline ends came to 12 bases. Germline V gene lookup returns CDR1 MNHNS and CDR2 SASEGT. The CDR3 consists of 16 residues. The CDR3 region is CASSDVTWSSGNTIYF. CDR3 nucleotide sequence: TGTGCCAGCAGTGACGTTACTTGGAGCTCTGGAAACACCATATATTTT.

The chain links TRBV6-1 to TRBJ2-1; 10 bases map to TRBD2. Germline V lookup: CDR1 MNHNS, CDR2 SASEGT. The trim removed 0 bases at V and 6 bases at J, leaving 8 bases unmatched. CDR3 size: 17 residues. CDR3 residues: CASSEARRAGGRNEQFF. The CDR3 DNA reads as TGTGCCAGCAGTGAAGCACGGAGAGCGGGGGGGCGCAATGAGCAGTTCTTC.

V and J are TRBV18 and TRBJ2-5, with 13 positions matching TRBD2. Germline V gives CDR1 KGHSH, CDR2 LQKENI. V lost 6 bases and J lost 9; bases outside the gene matches: 10. This CDR3 has 15 amino acids. The CDR3 bases are TGTGCCAGCTCTCCCGGACTAGCGGGGGCCCAGGCCCAGTACTTC. Translating it yields CASSPGLAGAQAQYF.